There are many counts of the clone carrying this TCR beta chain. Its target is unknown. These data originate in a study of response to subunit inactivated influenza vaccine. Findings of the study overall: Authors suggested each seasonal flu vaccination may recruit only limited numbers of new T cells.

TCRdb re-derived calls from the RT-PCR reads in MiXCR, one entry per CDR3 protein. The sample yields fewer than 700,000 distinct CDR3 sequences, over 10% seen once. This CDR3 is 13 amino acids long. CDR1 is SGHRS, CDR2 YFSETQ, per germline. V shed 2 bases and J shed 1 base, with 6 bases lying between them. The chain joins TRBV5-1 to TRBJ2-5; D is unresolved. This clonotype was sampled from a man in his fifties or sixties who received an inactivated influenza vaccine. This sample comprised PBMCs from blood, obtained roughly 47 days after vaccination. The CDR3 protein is CASSFLSQETQYF. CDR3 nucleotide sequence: TGCGCCAGCAGCTTTCTCAGCCAAGAGACCCAGTACTTC.